The T cell receptor (beta chain) described here comes from a study of blood T cell repertoires in COVID-19. Study at large: Sites across the United States, Italy and Spain contributed samples from acute and convalescent COVID-19.

Sequencing was performed with immunoSEQ multiplex PCR; in TCRdb, only in-frame clones are kept and a portion is missing. The sample holds roughly 120,000 clones, approximately 90% seen once. The sequenced material came from peripheral blood. The source of this sequence is a human donor with active COVID-19. The donor label of this sample is uncertain.

This CDR3 is CASSPTGSYNEQFF. The CDR3 DNA is TGCGCCAGCAGTCCTACAGGGTCCTACAATGAGCAGTTCTTC. The rearrangement uses TRBV4-3 and TRBJ2-1; TRBD1 is a possible D gene (6 bases). The CDR3 loop spans 14 amino acids. CDR1 and CDR2 (germline): LGHNA, YSLEER. Trimming left V 6 bases short and J 1 base short, with 10 bases between.